This is a list of T cell receptor beta chains from one sample in a study of blood T cell repertoires in COVID-19. The protocol was immunoSEQ multiplex PCR, while the TCRdb copy is restricted to in-frame clones and leaves out a portion. The sample yields some 71,000 clones, around 91% seen once. The sequenced material came from peripheral blood. The receptor source for this set is a man aged 50 or older with acute or convalescent COVID-19. The CDR3 runs from the conserved cysteine through the conserved F or W. The order of the fields is J gene, V gene, CDR3 protein.

j_call: TRBJ1-6
v_call: TRBV9
cdr3_aa: CASSVVGTNNSPLHF

j_call: TRBJ2-5
v_call: TRBV10-1
cdr3_aa: CASTGGRGRETQYF

j_call: TRBJ2-5
v_call: TRBV7-9
cdr3_aa: CASSASGRRETQYF

j_call: TRBJ2-2
v_call: TRBV19
cdr3_aa: CASSPRTSGNTGELFF

j_call: TRBJ1-5
v_call: TRBV19
cdr3_aa: CASSIGQGASNQPQHF

j_call: TRBJ1-5
v_call: TRBV6-1
cdr3_aa: CASSERQGFPASQPQHF

j_call: TRBJ2-1
v_call: TRBV6-2/TRBV6-3
cdr3_aa: CASSYPSTSGRLSSYNEQFF

j_call: TRBJ2-1
v_call: TRBV10-2
cdr3_aa: CASKGTSGLYNEQFF

j_call: TRBJ1-2
v_call: TRBV18
cdr3_aa: CASSPRQDYGYTF

j_call: TRBJ2-7
v_call: TRBV6-2/TRBV6-3
cdr3_aa: CASSSSGRASYEQYF

j_call: TRBJ2-7
v_call: TRBV4-1
cdr3_aa: CASSQDVASGMYEQYF

j_call: TRBJ2-7
v_call: TRBV29-1
cdr3_aa: CSGRTGGNLKGEQYF

j_call: TRBJ1-3
v_call: TRBV5-5
cdr3_aa: CASSLAGTGGFGNTIYF

j_call: TRBJ2-5
v_call: TRBV24-1
cdr3_aa: CATSRQGETQYF

j_call: TRBJ2-5
v_call: TRBV5-1
cdr3_aa: CASSLVPWDSTEETQYF

j_call: TRBJ1-1
v_call: TRBV18
cdr3_aa: CASSPSGGTEAFF

j_call: TRBJ2-2
v_call: TRBV7-9
cdr3_aa: CASSRGDKELFF

j_call: TRBJ1-4
v_call: TRBV7-9
cdr3_aa: CASSLSGGVKEKLFF

j_call: TRBJ2-7
v_call: TRBV14
cdr3_aa: CASSQGGYAYEQYF

j_call: TRBJ1-4
v_call: TRBV2
cdr3_aa: CAGSRGEKLFF

j_call: TRBJ1-6
v_call: TRBV30
cdr3_aa: CAWSMQAPPPLHF

j_call: TRBJ2-7
v_call: TRBV7-9
cdr3_aa: CASSLVRGEQYF

j_call: TRBJ1-3
v_call: TRBV5-6
cdr3_aa: CASSIRTGASSGNTIYF

j_call: TRBJ2-7
v_call: TRBV5-4
cdr3_aa: CASSRGTSGSQSSYEQYF

j_call: TRBJ2-1
v_call: TRBV5-4
cdr3_aa: CASSLLAGEVNEQFF

j_call: TRBJ1-2
v_call: TRBV11-3
cdr3_aa: CASSLGQFTGGYGYTF

j_call: TRBJ2-3
v_call: TRBV24-1
cdr3_aa: CATSDMGQGNTDTQYF

j_call: TRBJ1-1
v_call: TRBV6-5
cdr3_aa: CASSRTNTEAFF

j_call: TRBJ1-4
v_call: TRBV27
cdr3_aa: CASSLYWNEKLFF